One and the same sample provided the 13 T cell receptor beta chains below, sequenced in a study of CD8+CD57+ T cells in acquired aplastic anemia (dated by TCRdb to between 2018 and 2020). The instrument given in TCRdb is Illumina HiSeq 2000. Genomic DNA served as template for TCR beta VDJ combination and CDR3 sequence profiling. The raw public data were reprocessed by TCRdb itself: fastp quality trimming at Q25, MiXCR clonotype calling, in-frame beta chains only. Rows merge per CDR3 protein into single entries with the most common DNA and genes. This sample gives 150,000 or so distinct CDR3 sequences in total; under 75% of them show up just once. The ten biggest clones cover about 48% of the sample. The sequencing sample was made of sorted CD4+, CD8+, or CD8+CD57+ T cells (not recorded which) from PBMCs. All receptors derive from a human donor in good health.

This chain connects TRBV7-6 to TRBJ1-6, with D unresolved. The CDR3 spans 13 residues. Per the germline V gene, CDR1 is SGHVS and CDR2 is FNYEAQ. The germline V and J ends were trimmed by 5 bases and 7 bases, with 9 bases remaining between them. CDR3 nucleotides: TGTGCCAGCAGCGAGGGAGGAAATTCACCCCTCCACTTT. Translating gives CASSEGGNSPLHF.

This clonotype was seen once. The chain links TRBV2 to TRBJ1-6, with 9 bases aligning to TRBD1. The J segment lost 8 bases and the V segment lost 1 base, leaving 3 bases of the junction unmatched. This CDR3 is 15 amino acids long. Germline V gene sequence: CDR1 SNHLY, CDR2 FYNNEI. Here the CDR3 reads CASSEGWTGDSPLHF. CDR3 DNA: TGTGCCAGCAGTGAAGGATGGACAGGGGATTCACCCCTCCACTTT.

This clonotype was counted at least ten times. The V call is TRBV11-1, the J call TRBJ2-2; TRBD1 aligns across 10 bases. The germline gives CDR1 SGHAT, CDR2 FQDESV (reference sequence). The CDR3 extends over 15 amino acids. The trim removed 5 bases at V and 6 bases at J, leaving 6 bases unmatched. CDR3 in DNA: TGTGCCAGCAGCCGGGACAGGGGATCCCCCGGGGAGCTGTTTTTT. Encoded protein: CASSRDRGSPGELFF.

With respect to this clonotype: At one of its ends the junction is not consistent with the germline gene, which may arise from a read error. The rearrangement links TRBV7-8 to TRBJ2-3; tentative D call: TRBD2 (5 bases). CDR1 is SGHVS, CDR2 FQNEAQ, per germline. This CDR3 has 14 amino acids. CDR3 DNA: TGTGCCAGCAGCTCAGAGGGTAGCACAGATGCGCAGTATTTT. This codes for CASSSEGSTDAQYF.

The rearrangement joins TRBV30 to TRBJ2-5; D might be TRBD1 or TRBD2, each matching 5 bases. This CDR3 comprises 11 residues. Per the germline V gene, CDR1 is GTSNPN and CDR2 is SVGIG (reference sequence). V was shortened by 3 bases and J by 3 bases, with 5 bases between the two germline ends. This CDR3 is CAWRGEETQYF. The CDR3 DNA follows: TGTGCCTGGAGGGGGGAAGAGACCCAGTACTTC.

CDR3 bases: TGTGCCAGCACCAAACAGGCCCCCGGAGATACGCAGTATTTT. It codes for CASTKQAPGDTQYF. The V and J genes are TRBV7-8 and TRBJ2-3, with a possible D match to TRBD1 (5 bases). V was pared by 7 bases and J by 5 bases, with 16 bases between. CDR1 and CDR2 from the germline V gene are SGHVS and FQNEAQ. The CDR3 length is 14 residues.

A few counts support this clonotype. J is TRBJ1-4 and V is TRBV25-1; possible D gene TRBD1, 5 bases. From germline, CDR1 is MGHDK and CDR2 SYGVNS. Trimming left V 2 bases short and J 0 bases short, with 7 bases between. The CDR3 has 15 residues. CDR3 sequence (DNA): TGTGCCAGCAGTGAAGGGGGGGCAACTAATGAAAAACTGTTTTTT. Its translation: CASSEGGATNEKLFF.

The CDR3 protein is CATSAIGEQFF. Written as DNA, the CDR3 is TGTGCCACCAGTGCAATCGGCGAGCAGTTCTTC. V usage is TRBV24-1 and J usage is TRBJ2-1, with D hard to call. This CDR3 comprises 11 residues. V was shortened by 5 bases and J by 10 bases, with 8 bases between the two germline ends. Per the germline V gene, CDR1 is KGHDR and CDR2 is SFDVKD.

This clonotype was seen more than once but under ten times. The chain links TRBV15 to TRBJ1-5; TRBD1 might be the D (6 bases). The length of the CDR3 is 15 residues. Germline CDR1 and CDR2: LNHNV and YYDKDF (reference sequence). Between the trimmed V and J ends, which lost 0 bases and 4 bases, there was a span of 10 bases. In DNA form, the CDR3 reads TGTGCCACCAGCAGAGAATGGACAGCTAATCAGCCCCAGCATTTT. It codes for CATSREWTANQPQHF.

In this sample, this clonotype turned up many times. The CDR3, as DNA: TGCGCCAGCAGCCAAGGGTTTGGCTCTAACTACAATGAGCAGTTCTTC. It encodes CASSQGFGSNYNEQFF. The chain recombines TRBV4-1 with TRBJ2-1; no firm D call. The ends were cut back, 1 base at V and 3 bases at J, with 13 bases in the middle. In germline, CDR1 is MGHRA, CDR2 YSYEKL. The CDR3 has 16 residues.

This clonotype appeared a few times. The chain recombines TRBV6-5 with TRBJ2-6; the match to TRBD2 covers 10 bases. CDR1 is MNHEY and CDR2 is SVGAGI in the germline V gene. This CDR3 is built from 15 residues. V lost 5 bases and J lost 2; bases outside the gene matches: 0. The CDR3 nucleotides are TGTGCCAGCAGTAGCGGGGGGGCTGGGGCCAACGTCCTGACTTTC. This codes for CASSSGGAGANVLTF.

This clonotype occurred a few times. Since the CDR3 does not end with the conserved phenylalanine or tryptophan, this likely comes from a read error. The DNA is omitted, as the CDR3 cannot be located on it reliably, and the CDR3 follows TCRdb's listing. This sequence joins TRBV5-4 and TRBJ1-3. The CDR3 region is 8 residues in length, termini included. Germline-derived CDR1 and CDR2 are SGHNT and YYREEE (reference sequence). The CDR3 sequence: CASSWGLA.

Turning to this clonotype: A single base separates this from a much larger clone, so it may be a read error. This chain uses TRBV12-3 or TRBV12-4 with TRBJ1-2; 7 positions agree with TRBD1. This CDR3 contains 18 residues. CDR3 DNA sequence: TGTGTCAGCAGTTTTCCAAGGACAGGAGGGGCAGATAACTATGGCTACACCTTC. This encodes CVSSFPRTGGADNYGYTF.